This T cell receptor (beta chain) was obtained from a study of Tregs in tolerant kidney transplant recipients (dated by TCRdb to between 2017 and 2020). For the study in its entirety: Transplants used related donors with nonmyeloablative bone marrow transplantation; mixed chimerism was transient in the human trials. Before combined kidney and bone marrow transplantation, this study identified donor-specific regulatory T cells using TCRbeta sequencing and then followed those same cells after transplant.

The sample's time point label, decoded: blood sample drawn before combined kidney and bone marrow transplant. Unstimulated Tregs (CD4+CD25+CD127-), CD4+ non-Tregs (CD4+CD25-), CD4 and CD8 cells were FACS-sorted from thawed PBMCs. Patients were 4 combined kidney and bone marrow transplant recipients from the ITN036ST trial, and only these trial subjects had samples available. Healthy control blood was separated into PBMCs by Ficoll density gradient and cryopreserved, and patient PBMCs were collected both before and after transplant. Its CDR3 holds 14 amino acids, cysteine through phenylalanine. Kept here is only the CDR3 DNA, which spans 42 bases and is read in frame from base 1. CDR1 MGHRA and CDR2 YSYEKL were looked up in the germline V gene. Cut back by 1 base and 5 bases, the V and J ends lie 11 bases apart. As regards this clone: What antigen it recognizes has not been identified. Base qualities are missing; no much larger clone stands one base away.

For TCRbeta CDR3 sequencing, genomic DNA was extracted from sorted cells using the QIAGEN DNeasy Blood and Tissue Kit. High-throughput TCRbeta CDR3 sequencing, including PCR amplification with bias correction and internal controls, was performed commercially through immunoSEQ. On the authors' methods: A unique productive TCRbeta sequence was defined by the CDR3 nucleotide sequence when primers matched, and otherwise by the CDR3 amino acid sequence together with the Vbeta and Jbeta genes. As a correction for sorting error, sequences shared between sorted populations at a frequency ratio of 2:1 or less were discarded, and the remaining shared sequences were assigned to the higher population. A sequence was defined as donor-reactive if the sequence was expanded at least 5-fold in CFSE-low cells compared with unstimulated cells and had a frequency of at least 0.01% in CFSE-low cells. Repertoire divergence was quantified by Jensen-Shannon divergence using the top 100 TCRbeta sequences ranked by frequency. For samples with multiple sequencing runs, sorting error was corrected separately for each run before the runs were pooled. The immuneACCESS repertoire file appears here via TCRdb, limited to in-frame rearrangements. These files lack a portion of the clones; in checked studies, under half of the deficit traces to unresolved V genes, and the cause of the others is not known. V and J calls and clone size are copied from that table; D and trimming were computed from the DNA. Within this sample are approximately 99,000 clones, with about 90% of them counted one time only. The biggest ten clones account for approximately 0.34% of the sample.

Overall study results and their limits: The study was constrained by small patient numbers, and validation of the findings is required in larger populations and under other immunosuppression protocols. Donor-specific Treg expansion was found to exceed global Treg expansion in tolerant patients, suggesting antigen-driven rather than nonspecific expansion. For some patients the PCR primers changed over time, which made it impossible to compare the samples from those patients at the nucleotide level. Biological reproducibility was not directly addressed, though technical replication error appeared minimal. Expanding Tregs with activated donor B cells appeared to identify the most biologically relevant and donor-specific TCRbeta repertoire.

The sample was CD4+ T cells from blood, taken before the transplant. The sequence was collected from a human donor who received a combined kidney and bone marrow transplant. The sequence is built from TRBV4-1 and TRBJ2-5; the D gene is not confidently resolved. The CDR3 protein sequence reads: CASSQVSPWETQYF. The DNA sequence is given as TGCGCCAGCAGCCAAGTTAGCCCATGGGAGACCCAGTACTTC.